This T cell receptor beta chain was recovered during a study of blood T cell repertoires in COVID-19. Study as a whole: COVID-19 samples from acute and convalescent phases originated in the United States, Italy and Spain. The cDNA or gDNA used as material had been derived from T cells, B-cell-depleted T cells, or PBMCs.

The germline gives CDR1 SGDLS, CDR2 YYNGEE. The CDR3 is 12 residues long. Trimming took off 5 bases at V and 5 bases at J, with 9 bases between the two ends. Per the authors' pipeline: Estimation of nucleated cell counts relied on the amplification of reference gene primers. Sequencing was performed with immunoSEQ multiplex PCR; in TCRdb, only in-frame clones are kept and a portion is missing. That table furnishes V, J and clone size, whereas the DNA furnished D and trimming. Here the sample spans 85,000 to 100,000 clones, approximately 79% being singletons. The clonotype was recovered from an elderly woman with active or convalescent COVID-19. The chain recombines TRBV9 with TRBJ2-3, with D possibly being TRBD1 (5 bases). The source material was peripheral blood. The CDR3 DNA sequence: TGTGCCAGCAGTGCTGACAGAGATACGCAGTATTTT. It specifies CASSADRDTQYF.